Included here is one T cell receptor beta chain sequence, with context. Antigen specificity is unknown. V was pared by 6 bases and J by 6 bases, with 6 bases of the junction left unmatched. This CDR3 spans 15 amino acids. Germline V gene data show CDR1 as LNHDA and CDR2 as SQIVND (reference sequence). This specimen comes from a study of cytomegalovirus exposure and HLA in healthy donors. Use of 60 Vbeta and 13 Jbeta primers characterized the PCR. Assay used: immunoSEQ multiplex PCR; TCRdb lists only in-frame clones, some missing. The sample carries about 120,000 clones, 15% recorded once. General study results and limits: Indistinguishable V segments such as TRBV6-2 and TRBV6-3 were excluded. It is likely that the observed cluster of highly shared sequence variants was a sequencing artifact.

This clonotype was sampled from a young woman in good health and CMV-seronegative. This chain connects TRBV19 to TRBJ2-1, with 12 bases matching TRBD2. Specimen: PBMCs. In nucleotides, the CDR3 is TGTGCCAGTAGCCTTCTAGCGGGGGGGACCAATGAGCAGTTCTTC. It specifies CASSLLAGGTNEQFF.